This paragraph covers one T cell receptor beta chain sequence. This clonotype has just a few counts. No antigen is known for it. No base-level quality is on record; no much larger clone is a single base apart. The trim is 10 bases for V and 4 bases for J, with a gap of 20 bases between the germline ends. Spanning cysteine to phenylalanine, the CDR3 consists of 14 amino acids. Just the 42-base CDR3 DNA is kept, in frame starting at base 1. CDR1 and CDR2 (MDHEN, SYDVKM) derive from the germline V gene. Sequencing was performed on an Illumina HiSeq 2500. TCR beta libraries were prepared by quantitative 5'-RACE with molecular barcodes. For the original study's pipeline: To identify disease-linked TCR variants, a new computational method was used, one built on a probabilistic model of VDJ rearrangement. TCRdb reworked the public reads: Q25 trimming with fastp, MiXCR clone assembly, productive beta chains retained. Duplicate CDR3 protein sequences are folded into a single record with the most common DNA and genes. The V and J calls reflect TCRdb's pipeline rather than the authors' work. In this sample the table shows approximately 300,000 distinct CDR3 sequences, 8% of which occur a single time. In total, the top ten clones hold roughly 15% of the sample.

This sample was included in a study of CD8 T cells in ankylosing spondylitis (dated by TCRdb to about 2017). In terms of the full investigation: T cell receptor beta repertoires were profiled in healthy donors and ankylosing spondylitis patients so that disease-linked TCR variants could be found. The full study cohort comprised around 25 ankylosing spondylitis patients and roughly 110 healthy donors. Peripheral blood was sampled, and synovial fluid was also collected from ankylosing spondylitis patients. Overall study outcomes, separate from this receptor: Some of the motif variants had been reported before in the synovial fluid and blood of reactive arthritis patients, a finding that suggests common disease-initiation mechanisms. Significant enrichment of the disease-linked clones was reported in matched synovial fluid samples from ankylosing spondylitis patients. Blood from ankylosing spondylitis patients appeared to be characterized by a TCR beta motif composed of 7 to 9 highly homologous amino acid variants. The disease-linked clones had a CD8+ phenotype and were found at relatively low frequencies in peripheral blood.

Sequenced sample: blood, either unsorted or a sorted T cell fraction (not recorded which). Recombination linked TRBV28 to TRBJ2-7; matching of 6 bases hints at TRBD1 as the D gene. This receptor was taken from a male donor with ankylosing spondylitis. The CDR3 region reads CANQFRGESYEQYF. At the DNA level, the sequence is TGTGCCAACCAATTCAGGGGAGAGAGTTACGAGCAGTACTTC. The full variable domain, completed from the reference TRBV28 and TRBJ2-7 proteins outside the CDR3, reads DVKVTQSSRYLVKRTGEKVFLECVQDMDHENMFWYRQDPGLGLRLIYFSYDVKMKEKGDIPEGYSVSREKKERFSLILESASTNQTSMYLCANQFRGESYEQYFGPGTRLTVT.